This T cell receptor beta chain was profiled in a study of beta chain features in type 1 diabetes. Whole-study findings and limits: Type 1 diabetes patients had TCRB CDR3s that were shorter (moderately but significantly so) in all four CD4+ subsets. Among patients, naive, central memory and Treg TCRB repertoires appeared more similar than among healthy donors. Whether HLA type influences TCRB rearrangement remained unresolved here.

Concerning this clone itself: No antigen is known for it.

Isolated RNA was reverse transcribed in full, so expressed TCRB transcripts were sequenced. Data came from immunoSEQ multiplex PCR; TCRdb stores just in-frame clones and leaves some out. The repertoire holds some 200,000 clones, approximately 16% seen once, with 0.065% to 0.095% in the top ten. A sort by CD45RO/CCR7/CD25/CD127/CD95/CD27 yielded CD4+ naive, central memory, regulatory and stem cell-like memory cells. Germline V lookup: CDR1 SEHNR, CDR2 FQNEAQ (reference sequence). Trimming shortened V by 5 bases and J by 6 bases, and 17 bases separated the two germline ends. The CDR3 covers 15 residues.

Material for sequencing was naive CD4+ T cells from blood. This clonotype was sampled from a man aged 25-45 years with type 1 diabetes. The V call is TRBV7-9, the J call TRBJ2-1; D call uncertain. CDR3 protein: CASSLQSGPGNEQFF. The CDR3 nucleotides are TGTGCCAGCAGCCTACAATCCGGACCTGGCAATGAGCAGTTCTTC.